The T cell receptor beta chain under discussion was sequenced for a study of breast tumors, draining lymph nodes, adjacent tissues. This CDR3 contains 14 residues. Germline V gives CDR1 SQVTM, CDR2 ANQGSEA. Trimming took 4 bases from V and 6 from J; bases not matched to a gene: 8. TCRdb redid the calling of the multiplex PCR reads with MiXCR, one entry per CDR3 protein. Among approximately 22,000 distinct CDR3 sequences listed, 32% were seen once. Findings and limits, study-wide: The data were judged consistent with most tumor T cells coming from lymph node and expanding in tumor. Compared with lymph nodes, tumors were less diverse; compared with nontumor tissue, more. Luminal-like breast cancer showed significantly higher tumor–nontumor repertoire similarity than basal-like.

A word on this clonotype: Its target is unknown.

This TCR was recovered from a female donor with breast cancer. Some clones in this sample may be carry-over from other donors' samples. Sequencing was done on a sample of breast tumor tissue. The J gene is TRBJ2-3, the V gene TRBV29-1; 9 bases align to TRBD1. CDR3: CSVGFRTGADTQYF. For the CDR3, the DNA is TGCAGCGTTGGGTTCCGGACAGGGGCGGATACGCAGTATTTT.